Sequencing of this T cell receptor (beta chain) was carried out in a study of graft-versus-host responses after intestinal transplantation. Study-level background: Multivisceral, liver-intestinal, or isolated intestinal transplants were received by the recipients. The recipients all started with anti-thymocyte globulin induction and then took tacrolimus and steroids for about three years. General study findings and limits: An association linked early post-transplant HvG declines with peak circulating GvH clone levels.

Clones were read by immunoSEQ multiplex PCR, and TCRdb kept only the in-frame ones, dropping some. Of around 93,000 clones listed, over 80% are singletons. Notes on this clone: The antigen is undetermined.

Sequencing was performed on unstimulated CD8+ T cells sorted from spleen or lymph node cells, taken before intestinal transplant. This clonotype originated in a human donor who received an intestinal transplant.

The CDR3: CASSLGTDSYEQYF. The CDR3 DNA follows: TGCGCCAGCAGCCTCGGGACAGACTCCTACGAGCAGTACTTC. This rearrangement joins TRBV5-1 to TRBJ2-7; 7 bases are a match to TRBD1. Germline V CDR1 and CDR2: SGHRS, YFSETQ. The V segment lost 4 bases and the J segment 0 bases; nucleotides outside the gene matches: 4. The CDR3 covers 14 residues.